This entry lists 14 T cell receptor beta chains sequenced from one sample in a study of T cells in Graves' hyperthyroidism and ophthalmopathy. Template material for amplifying TCR beta CDR3 regions consisted of RNA transcripts. A set of HTBI primers served as the primers for a first-round RT-PCR of the TCR CDR3. TCRdb re-called the multiplex PCR reads with MiXCR, one entry per CDR3 protein. This table has around 600,000 distinct CDR3 sequences, 15% to 20% appearing once. Material for sequencing was blood. These receptors all come from a woman aged 40 to 50 with Graves' ophthalmopathy.

This clonotype was observed a few times. This chain connects TRBV19 to TRBJ1-5; D not resolved. CDR1 and CDR2 from the germline V gene are LNHDA and SQIVND (reference sequence). Trimming cost V 4 bases and J 0 bases, with 13 bases left between them. The length of the CDR3 is 16 residues. In DNA form, the CDR3 reads TGTGCCAGTAGTAGCCGCCCGGTTAATAGCAATCAGCCCCAGCATTTT. Protein product: CASSSRPVNSNQPQHF. The whole variable domain, filled in from reference TRBV19 and TRBJ1-5, reads DGGITQSPKYLFRKEGQNVTLSCEQNLNHDAMYWYRQDPGQGLRLIYYSQIVNDFQKGDIAEGYSVSREKKESFPLTVTSAQKNPTAFYLCASSSRPVNSNQPQHFGDGTRLSIL.

The table lists this clonotype with a few counts. V gene TRBV3-1 combines with J gene TRBJ1-1, with TRBD1 matching 8 bases. The germline V gene has CDR1 LGHDT and CDR2 YNNKEL (reference sequence). The CDR3 has 15 residues. Trimming cost V 2 bases and J 3 bases; bases outside gene matches: 5. In DNA, the CDR3 is TGTGCCAGCAGCCAATTCGGACAGGGTGACACTGAAGCTTTCTTT. Protein product: CASSQFGQGDTEAFF.

This clonotype appeared many times. This chain links TRBV20-1 with TRBJ2-1; 8 bases fit TRBD2. Germline assignment: CDR1 DFQATT and CDR2 SNEGSKA (reference sequence). The CDR3 is 14 amino acids. V lost 5 bases, J lost 3 bases, and 6 bases stayed unmatched. The CDR3 coding sequence is TGCAGTGCTCGTACGACTAGCGACTACAATGAGCAGTTCTTC. This gives the protein CSARTTSDYNEQFF.

This clonotype was seen more than once but under ten times. The chain combines TRBV28 with TRBJ1-5; D is unclear. Trimming shortened V by 4 bases and J by 0 bases, and 19 bases separated the two germline ends. In germline, CDR1 is MDHEN, CDR2 SYDVKM. The CDR3 length is 18 residues. The CDR3 loop reads CASSSTTNLEASNQPQHF. As DNA, the CDR3 is TGTGCCAGCAGTTCCACAACCAATTTAGAGGCTAGCAATCAGCCCCAGCATTTT.

The V and J genes are TRBV5-1 and TRBJ2-1; no definite D call. The CDR3 spans 12 residues. Germline V gene sequence: CDR1 SGHRS, CDR2 YFSETQ. Trimming took off 4 bases at V and 8 bases at J, with 10 bases between the two ends. CDR3 protein: CASSPPRDEQFF. The CDR3 nucleotides are TGCGCCAGCAGCCCCCCTAGGGATGAGCAGTTCTTC. Variable domain in full (rest from reference TRBV5-1 and TRBJ2-1): KAGVTQTPRYLIKTRGQQVTLSCSPISGHRSVSWYQQTPGQGLQFLFEYFSETQRNKGNFPGRFSGRQFSNSRSEMNVSTLELGDSALYLCASSPPRDEQFFGPGTRLTVL.

DNA of the CDR3: TGCAGTGCTAGTAGCCCTTCAACTAATGAAAAACTGTTTTTT. It yields the protein CSASSPSTNEKLFF. This rearrangement joins TRBV20-1 to TRBJ1-4; D not certain. In germline, CDR1 is DFQATT, CDR2 SNEGSKA (reference sequence). This CDR3 has 14 amino acids. The germline V and J ends were trimmed by 3 bases and 0 bases, with 8 bases remaining between them.

The CDR3 is CASSRDSDLTDTQYF. The CDR3, as DNA: TGTGCCAGTAGTAGAGACAGTGACCTCACAGATACGCAGTATTTT. The rearrangement links TRBV19 to TRBJ2-3, with D maybe TRBD1 (5 bases). The CDR3 is 15 residues long. CDR1 and CDR2 from the germline V gene are LNHDA and SQIVND (reference sequence). Trimming stripped 4 bases from V and 2 bases from J, with 13 bases between.

This clonotype showed up many times. The V gene is TRBV6-1, the J gene TRBJ2-2; TRBD1 is a possible D gene (6 bases). Germline CDR1 and CDR2: MNHNS and SASEGT. The V and J ends lost 5 bases and 4 bases respectively, with 14 bases between them. There are 15 residues in the CDR3. The DNA of the CDR3 is TGTGCCAGCAGTCTGACTCAGGGGACCACCGGGGAGCTGTTTTTT. Translated: CASSLTQGTTGELFF.

This clonotype was counted at least ten times. The chain combines TRBV7-8 with TRBJ2-2, with D possibly matching TRBD1 (6 bases). There are 15 residues in the CDR3. Germline V lookup: CDR1 SGHVS, CDR2 FQNEAQ. The germline V and J ends were trimmed by 1 base and 4 bases, with 10 bases remaining between them. CDR3: CASSLDNRATGELFF. Here the CDR3 DNA reads TGTGCCAGCAGCTTAGATAACAGGGCCACCGGGGAGCTGTTTTTT.

This clonotype has ten or more counts. The rearrangement links TRBV11-1 to TRBJ2-1; 11 bases map to TRBD2. Germline assignment: CDR1 SGHAT and CDR2 FQDESV (reference sequence). V shed 5 bases, J shed 4 bases, and the junction held 10 bases outside the gene matches. This CDR3 has 17 residues. CDR3 DNA sequence: TGTGCCAGCAGCCGGATGACTAGCGGGGCCCTTTACAATGAGCAGTTCTTC. Amino acids: CASSRMTSGALYNEQFF.

This clonotype was observed many times. V usage is TRBV7-6 and J usage is TRBJ2-2, with D perhaps TRBD1 or TRBD2 (5 bases each). Trimming cost V 0 bases and J 3 bases, with 5 bases left between them. Looked up from germline, CDR1 is SGHVS and CDR2 is FNYEAQ. The CDR3 has 14 residues. The CDR3 DNA reads as TGTGCCAGCAGCTTAGCGGGGGACACCGGGGAGCTGTTTTTT. Translation gives CASSLAGDTGELFF. Based on the CDR3 plus reference TRBV7-6 and TRBJ2-2, the full variable domain is GAGVSQSPRYKVTKRGQDVALRCDPISGHVSLYWYRQALGQGPEFLTYFNYEAQQDKSGLPNDRFSAERPEGSISTLTIQRTEQRDSAMYRCASSLAGDTGELFFGEGSRLTVL.

The V call is TRBV11-2, the J call TRBJ2-2; D is unresolved. The CDR3 is 17 amino acids. V was shortened by 0 bases and J by 4 bases, with 15 bases between the two germline ends. Germline values: CDR1 SGHAT, CDR2 FQNNGV. The CDR3 nucleotides read TGTGCCAGCAGCTTAGATCTTGCGGCAGGTCCCACCGGGGAGCTGTTTTTT. Translating gives CASSLDLAAGPTGELFF.

This clonotype was seen many times. V and J are TRBV20-1 and TRBJ2-1; 7 nucleotides align to TRBD2. The ends lost 3 bases at V and 0 bases at J; junction bases unmatched: 5. The CDR3 is 15 residues long. The germline V gene has CDR1 DFQATT and CDR2 SNEGSKA (reference sequence). CDR3 sequence reads: CSASGGGSSYNEQFF. The DNA of the CDR3 is TGCAGTGCTAGCGGCGGGGGAAGCTCCTACAATGAGCAGTTCTTC.

The rearrangement links TRBV20-1 to TRBJ2-7; D possibly matches TRBD1 or TRBD2 (7 bases each). There are 14 residues in the CDR3. The germline V and J ends were trimmed by 5 bases and 3 bases, with 17 bases remaining between them. Germline CDR1 reads DFQATT; CDR2 reads SNEGSKA (reference sequence). CDR3 DNA: TGCAGTGCTCCAGGGGGGGCAGTGGGCTACGAGCAGTACTTC. This gives the protein CSAPGGAVGYEQYF.